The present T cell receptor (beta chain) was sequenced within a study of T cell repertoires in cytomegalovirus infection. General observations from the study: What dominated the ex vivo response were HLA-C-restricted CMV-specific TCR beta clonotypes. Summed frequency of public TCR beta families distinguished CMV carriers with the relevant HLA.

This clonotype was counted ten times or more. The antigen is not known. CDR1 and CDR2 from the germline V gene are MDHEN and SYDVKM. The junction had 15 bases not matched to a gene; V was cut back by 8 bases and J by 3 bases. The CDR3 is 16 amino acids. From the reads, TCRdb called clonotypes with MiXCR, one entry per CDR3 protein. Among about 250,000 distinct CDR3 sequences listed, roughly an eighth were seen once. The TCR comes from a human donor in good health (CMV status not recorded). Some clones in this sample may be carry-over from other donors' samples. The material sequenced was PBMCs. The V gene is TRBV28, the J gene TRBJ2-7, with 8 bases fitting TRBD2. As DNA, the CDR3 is TGTGCCAGCCGCTCACCGGGACTAGACAACTTCTACGAGCAGTACTTC. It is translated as CASRSPGLDNFYEQYF.